This T cell receptor (beta chain) was sequenced for a study of cytomegalovirus exposure and HLA in healthy donors. Overall study findings and caveats: The Asian-associated ancestry cluster reportedly had fewer N-insertions than the 666-donor mean in a later analysis. Three CMV-associated chains proved CMV antigen-specific in vitro.

In germline, CDR1 is LGHNA, CDR2 YSLEER. This CDR3 has 13 amino acids. V shed 0 bases, J shed 7 bases, and the junction held 2 bases outside the gene matches. The primer mix had 60 Vbeta and 13 Jbeta primers. Sequencing used immunoSEQ multiplex PCR; TCRdb keeps in-frame clones, though not all of them. Among 140,000 to 150,000 clones, about 80% were seen once, and the ten largest hold around a tenth. This clone was picked up a small number of times. Its cognate antigen is unknown. This receptor was taken from an older woman in good health and CMV-seropositive. The source material was PBMCs. V and J are TRBV4-3 and TRBJ1-1; 7 bases map to TRBD1. CDR3 loop: CASSQDRDSEAFF. The DNA for the CDR3 is TGCGCCAGCAGCCAAGATAGGGACAGTGAAGCTTTCTTT.